What follows are 19 T cell receptor beta chains derived from one specimen sequenced in a study of vaccination effects on CD4 cells after COVID-19. No antigen is known for these receptors. Sequencing was performed with immunoSEQ multiplex PCR; in TCRdb, only in-frame clones are kept and a portion is missing. The sample includes 75,000 or so clones, 60% to 80% of them seen just once. Using viral peptide pools, the ViraFEST assay grew out antigen-specific CD4+ T cells prior to sequencing. Subsequent to less than eleven days of culture, CD4+ T cells were isolated. Vaccine administered to participants consisted of two doses of either BNT162b2 or mRNA-1273. The sequenced sample was CD4+ T cells from PBMCs cultured with HCoV-OC43 spike peptides, obtained after COVID-19 vaccination. Subset meaning: HCoV-OC43 spike overlapping peptide pool stimulation. Source of these receptors: a human donor who received a COVID-19 vaccine.

The V call is TRBV5-1, the J call TRBJ2-3; D uncertain. The CDR3 totals 16 residues. With 0 bases removed from V and 3 bases from J, the gap between germline ends came to 14 bases. The germline V gene encodes CDR1 SGHRS and CDR2 YFSETQ. CDR3 sequence (DNA): TGCGCCAGCAGCTTGGCCGGTCTAGTAGGGACAGATACGCAGTATTTT. Its protein is CASSLAGLVGTDTQYF.

The chain has TRBV6-5 and TRBJ2-3, with D possibly being TRBD2 (7 bases). The CDR3 runs 16 residues. Germline V lookup: CDR1 MNHEY, CDR2 SVGAGI. Trimming removed 0 bases from V and 2 bases from J, with 12 bases in between. This CDR3 reads CASSYSPRGATDTQYF. In DNA form, the CDR3 reads TGTGCCAGCAGTTACTCGCCCCGGGGGGCCACAGATACGCAGTATTTT.

J is TRBJ2-2 and V is TRBV9; TRBD2 matches 13 bases. J lost 1 base, V lost 4 bases, and 7 bases had no gene match. The germline gives CDR1 SGDLS, CDR2 YYNGEE. The length of the CDR3 is 18 residues. CDR3 protein: CASSPRTSGGLNTGELFF. The CDR3, as DNA: TGTGCCAGCAGCCCGCGGACTAGCGGGGGCCTGAACACCGGGGAGCTGTTTTTT.

The chain carries TRBV2 and TRBJ1-2; a possible D gene is TRBD1 (6 bases). This CDR3 contains 11 residues. Looked up from germline, CDR1 is SNHLY and CDR2 is FYNNEI. The V gene lost 6 bases and the J gene lost 6 bases, with 8 bases spanning the gap. CDR3 amino acids: CASRAGDGYTF. DNA of the CDR3: TGTGCCAGCAGGGCAGGGGATGGCTACACCTTC.

This clone was detected once. The chain carries TRBV5-1 and TRBJ2-2, with D possibly TRBD2 on 6 matching bases. The CDR3 length is 14 residues. CDR1 and CDR2 (germline): SGHRS, YFSETQ. The V gene lost 2 bases and the J gene lost 4 bases, with 9 bases spanning the gap. The CDR3 nucleotides read TGCGCCAGCAGCTTCGGAGCGGGCACCGGGGAGCTGTTTTTT. Its translation: CASSFGAGTGELFF.

This clone was seen a single time. Compared with germline, one end of the junction differs, possibly owing to a read error. The V call is TRBV5-1, the J call TRBJ2-2; D is perhaps TRBD1 or TRBD2 (5 bases each). The CDR3 extends over 16 amino acids. CDR1 and CDR2 from the germline V gene are SGHRS and YFSETQ. CDR3 coding DNA: TGCGCCAGCAGTTTGGGACGCGCCCAGAACACCGGGGAGCTGTTTTTT. As protein: CASSLGRAQNTGELFF.

This clone has more than one count but fewer than ten. V is TRBV7-9 and J is TRBJ1-5, with D perhaps TRBD1 (6 bases). This CDR3 has 15 amino acids. The V end was cut by 1 base, the J end by 0 bases, with 7 bases between. Germline CDR1 reads SEHNR; CDR2 reads FQNEAQ (reference sequence). The CDR3 here is CASSLGDTSNQPQHF. CDR3 nucleotide sequence: TGTGCCAGCAGCTTAGGGGACACTAGCAATCAGCCCCAGCATTTT.

Here the CDR3 reads CASRLHGGGTGELFF. CDR3 coding DNA: TGTGCCAGCAGGCTACACGGGGGCGGGACCGGGGAGCTGTTTTTT. J is TRBJ2-2 and V is TRBV27, with D perhaps being TRBD1 or TRBD2 (6 bases each). The CDR3 covers 15 residues. Germline CDR1 MNHEY, CDR2 SMNVEV (reference sequence). The V gene lost 6 bases and the J gene lost 5 bases, with 16 bases spanning the gap.

This clone appeared a few times. The chain couples TRBV18 to TRBJ1-1, with a tentative D call TRBD1 (6 bases). With 5 bases removed from V and 3 bases from J, the gap between germline ends came to 22 bases. The CDR3 length is 17 residues. The V gene's germline CDR1 is KGHSH and CDR2 LQKENI. CDR3 DNA: TGTGCCAGCTCATCCCAAGAGGGACATTCCTCTGACACTGAAGCTTTCTTT. Protein product: CASSSQEGHSSDTEAFF.

V and J are TRBV10-1 and TRBJ2-1; no clear D. The CDR3 runs 13 residues. The V end lost 0 bases, the J end lost 4 bases, and 4 bases lay between the germline ends. The germline CDR1 and CDR2 sequences are WNHNN and SYGVQD (reference sequence). CDR3 protein: CASSESEYNEQFF. Here the CDR3 DNA reads TGCGCCAGCAGTGAGTCGGAATACAATGAGCAGTTCTTC.

The rearrangement links TRBV5-1 to TRBJ2-7; the D gene is possibly TRBD1 (5 bases). V lost 0 bases and J 4 bases, leaving 11 bases between the germline ends. CDR1 and CDR2 from the germline V gene are SGHRS and YFSETQ. The CDR3 loop spans 14 amino acids. The CDR3 is CASSLEPGFYEQYV. The CDR3 region has the DNA TGCGCCAGCAGCTTGGAGCCAGGGTTTTACGAGCAGTACGTC.

The chain combines TRBV2 with TRBJ1-5, with TRBD1 matching 12 bases. The trim removed 6 bases at V and 6 bases at J, leaving 9 bases unmatched. This CDR3 is built from 16 residues. Germline loops: CDR1 SNHLY, CDR2 FYNNEI. The CDR3 nucleotides read TGTGCCAGCAGCCCTTCCGGGACAGGGGGCGTTCAGCCCCAGCATTTT. Its protein product is CASSPSGTGGVQPQHF.

The rearrangement links TRBV28 to TRBJ1-2; D ambiguous. The germline gives CDR1 MDHEN, CDR2 SYDVKM. V dropped 5 bases and J dropped 8 bases, with 12 bases sitting between them. The CDR3 consists of 12 residues. DNA of the CDR3: TGTGCCAGCAGTCTCCGGGGTAGGGGCTACACCTTC. Its translation is CASSLRGRGYTF.

The chain is built from TRBV30 and TRBJ2-5, with 12 bases matching TRBD2. CDR3 length: 17 amino acids. The V gene's germline CDR1 is GTSNPN and CDR2 SVGIG (reference sequence). V was pared by 0 bases and J by 1 base, with 6 bases of the junction left unmatched. This CDR3 reads CAWSVGLAGGVQETQYF. The CDR3 nucleotides read TGTGCCTGGAGTGTAGGGCTAGCGGGGGGGGTCCAAGAGACCCAGTACTTC.

A word on this clone: Its ends do not fully match the called genes, so a read error is possible. This chain joins TRBV30 and TRBJ2-6; D unresolved. The CDR3 is made up of 13 amino acids. Germline lookup yields CDR1 GTSNPN and CDR2 SVGIG (reference sequence). The CDR3 region is CACSGSGANVLTF. The CDR3 bases are TGTGCCTGCAGTGGCTCTGGGGCCAACGTCCTGACTTTC.

The rearrangement links TRBV5-1 to TRBJ2-1; no reliable D call. Germline CDR1 SGHRS, CDR2 YFSETQ. The CDR3 is 14 residues long. Trimming took off 0 bases at V and 9 bases at J, with 13 bases between the two ends. The CDR3 bases are TGCGCCAGCAGCTTGGCACCCAGTTTAAGTGAGCAGTTCTTC. Its translation is CASSLAPSLSEQFF. Complete variable domain (other parts from reference TRBV5-1 and TRBJ2-1): KAGVTQTPRYLIKTRGQQVTLSCSPISGHRSVSWYQQTPGQGLQFLFEYFSETQRNKGNFPGRFSGRQFSNSRSEMNVSTLELGDSALYLCASSLAPSLSEQFFGPGTRLTVL.

The chain recombines TRBV5-4 with TRBJ2-2; D remains unclear. The germline V and J ends were trimmed by 0 bases and 6 bases, with 3 bases remaining between them. There are 12 residues in the CDR3. CDR1 is SGHNT, CDR2 YYREEE, per germline (reference sequence). In DNA, the CDR3 is TGTGCCAGCAGCTTGGGGCCCGGGGAGCTGTTTTTT. This encodes CASSLGPGELFF.

This chain uses TRBV28 with TRBJ1-4; TRBD1 matches 11 bases. Trimming removed 5 bases from V and 3 bases from J; junction bases left unmatched: 5. Germline V CDR1 and CDR2: MDHEN, SYDVKM. The CDR3 totals 16 residues. The CDR3 spells CASSGTGGMANEKLFF. Here the CDR3 DNA reads TGTGCCAGCAGTGGGACAGGGGGGATGGCTAATGAAAAACTGTTTTTT.

This clone was counted only a few times. The chain joins TRBV6-5 to TRBJ2-7; the D is unclear. The CDR3 sequence is 11 residues long. Germline V CDR1 and CDR2: MNHEY, SVGAGI. V lost 2 bases, J lost 7 bases, and 6 bases lay in between. The CDR3 DNA follows: TGTGCCAGCAGTTACATGGGGGAGCAGTACGTC. As protein: CASSYMGEQYV.